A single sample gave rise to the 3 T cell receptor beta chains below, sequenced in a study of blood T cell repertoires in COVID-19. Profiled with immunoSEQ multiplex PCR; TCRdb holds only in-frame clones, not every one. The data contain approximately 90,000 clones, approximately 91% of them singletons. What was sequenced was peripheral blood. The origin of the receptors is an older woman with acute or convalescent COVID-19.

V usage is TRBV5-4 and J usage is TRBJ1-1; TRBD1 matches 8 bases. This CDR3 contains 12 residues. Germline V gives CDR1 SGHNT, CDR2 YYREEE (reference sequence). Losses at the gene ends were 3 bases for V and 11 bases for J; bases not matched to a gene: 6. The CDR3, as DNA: TGTGCCAGCAGCTGGGGGACAGGCCGGGCTTTCTTT. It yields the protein CASSWGTGRAFF.

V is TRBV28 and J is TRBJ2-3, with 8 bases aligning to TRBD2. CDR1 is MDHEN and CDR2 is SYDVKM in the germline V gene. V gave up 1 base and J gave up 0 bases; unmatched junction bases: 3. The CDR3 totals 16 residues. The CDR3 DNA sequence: TGTGCCAGCAGTTTATCGCGGGGGGAAAGCACAGATACGCAGTATTTT. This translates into CASSLSRGESTDTQYF. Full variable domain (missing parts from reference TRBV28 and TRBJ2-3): DVKVTQSSRYLVKRTGEKVFLECVQDMDHENMFWYRQDPGLGLRLIYFSYDVKMKEKGDIPEGYSVSREKKERFSLILESASTNQTSMYLCASSLSRGESTDTQYFGPGTRLTVL.

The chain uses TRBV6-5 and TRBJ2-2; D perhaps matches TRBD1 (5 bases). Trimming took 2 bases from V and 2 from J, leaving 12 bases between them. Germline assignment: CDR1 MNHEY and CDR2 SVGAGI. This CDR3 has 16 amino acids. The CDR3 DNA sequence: TGTGCCAGCAGTTACCGCCCGACAGTCAACACCGGGGAGCTGTTTTTT. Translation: CASSYRPTVNTGELFF.